Given below is one T cell receptor (beta chain) in context. Antigen: not known. The data derive from a study of cytomegalovirus exposure and HLA in healthy donors. Across the whole study: From about 200 million T cells, an earlier analysis saw around 120 million unique TCR beta sequences.

Study findings and constraints: According to reports, the classifier identified cytomegalovirus status with high specificity and sensitivity.

Deletions cut 6 bases from V and 3 bases from J, with 15 bases between. The CDR3 spans 14 residues. From germline, CDR1 is SEHNR and CDR2 FQNEAQ (reference sequence). PCR used 60 Vbeta primers and 13 Jbeta primers. Study processing details: Unique TCR beta chains numbered 80 million to 95 million in a later analysis, with approximately 10 million shared. Clones were sequenced by immunoSEQ multiplex PCR, and TCRdb holds only the in-frame ones, with some missing. The V and J calls and clone size were taken over from that table, and D and trimming were inferred from the DNA. Recorded for this sample: more than 35,000 clones.

The rearrangement links TRBV7-9 to TRBJ2-7; D possibly corresponds to TRBD2 (5 bases). Sequenced sample: PBMCs. The receptor's source is a man younger than 40 in good health and CMV-seronegative. CDR3 residues: CASRSGVGYYEQYF. The CDR3 nucleotides are TGTGCCAGCAGGAGCGGTGTCGGCTACTACGAGCAGTACTTC.